Listed here are 29 T cell receptor beta chains from one sample, sequenced in a study of blood T cells in healthy people across ages (dated by TCRdb to the mid-2010s). The library came from 5' RACE. Sequencing was performed on an Illumina HiSeq 2500. A second roughly 7 to 11 cycle PCR used a sample-barcoded 5' primer and a J-beta primer mix. TCRdb ran its own pipeline on the public reads, namely fastp trimming at Q25 and MiXCR clone calling, and kept in-frame beta chains. Rows are combined by CDR3 protein, so each entry shows the most common genes and DNA. Counted in this sample were 600,000 to 1,000,000 distinct CDR3 sequences; more than 45% of them appeared once. Clones ranked in the top ten supply 22% of the sample. Source material: blood. The receptors derive from a man aged 25 to 40 in good health.

The rearrangement joins TRBV20-1 to TRBJ2-5; D tentatively fits TRBD1 or TRBD2 (5 bases each). Trimming took 7 bases from V and 11 from J, leaving 29 bases between them. In germline, CDR1 is DFQATT, CDR2 SNEGSKA (reference sequence). The CDR3 sequence is 15 residues long. In DNA form, the CDR3 reads TGCAGTGTTGAAGGCCGGACCGGGACCTACAATGAGCAGTACTTC. Translating it yields CSVEGRTGTYNEQYF.

The chain recombines TRBV29-1 with TRBJ2-3; TRBD2 might be the D (6 bases). The V end was cut by 4 bases, the J end by 0 bases, with 20 bases between. CDR1 is SQVTM and CDR2 is ANQGSEA in the germline V gene. The CDR3 runs 17 residues. Written as DNA, the CDR3 is TGCAGCGTTGGACCGGGACTCAGTTTCTTTAGCACAGATACGCAGTATTTT. Its protein is CSVGPGLSFFSTDTQYF.

The rearrangement uses TRBV7-4 and TRBJ1-5; 8 nucleotides agree with TRBD1. CDR3 size: 18 residues. Germline assignment: CDR1 SGHVT and CDR2 SQSDAQ. V was pared by 1 base and J by 1 base, with 9 bases of the junction left unmatched. The CDR3 protein is CASSLGGQGEFSNQPQHF. The CDR3 DNA is TGTGCCAGCAGCTTAGGAGGACAGGGCGAGTTCAGCAATCAGCCCCAGCATTTT.

This chain joins TRBV10-3 and TRBJ1-2, with TRBD1 matching over 7 bases. V lost 8 bases to trimming and J lost 6 bases; unmatched junction nucleotides: 9. Per the germline V gene, CDR1 is ENHRY and CDR2 is SYGVKD. This CDR3 has 13 amino acids. The CDR3 protein is CAIQGDRTDGYTF. The CDR3 DNA is TGTGCCATCCAGGGGGATCGTACGGATGGCTACACCTTC.

Only a few counts were recorded for this clonotype. The chain joins TRBV6-6 to TRBJ2-1; 10 positions match TRBD1. Trimming cost V 4 bases and J 5 bases; bases outside gene matches: 5. The germline CDR1 and CDR2 sequences are MNHNY and SVGAGI (reference sequence). The length of the CDR3 is 15 residues. The CDR3 spells CASSSLDRGNNEQFF. The CDR3 region has the DNA TGTGCCAGCAGTTCCTTGGACAGGGGGAACAATGAGCAGTTCTTC.

This chain connects TRBV30 to TRBJ2-1; 8 nucleotides line up with TRBD2. Per the germline V gene, CDR1 is GTSNPN and CDR2 is SVGIG (reference sequence). CDR3 length equals 17 residues. J gave up 6 bases and V 0 bases, and 13 bases lay outside the gene matches. CDR3 protein: CAWSVQAGDLGGNEQFF. The CDR3 coding sequence is TGTGCCTGGAGTGTACAAGCGGGAGACCTCGGGGGCAATGAGCAGTTCTTC.

V gene TRBV11-2 combines with J gene TRBJ1-2, with D hard to call. This CDR3 region has 13 residues. The V and J ends lost 5 bases and 5 bases respectively, with 12 bases between them. The germline CDR1 and CDR2 sequences are SGHAT and FQNNGV. The CDR3 nucleotides read TGTGCCAGCAGCACCCGTGGGGTTTATGGCTACACCTTC. It is translated as CASSTRGVYGYTF. Combining the CDR3 with reference TRBV11-2 and TRBJ1-2 gives the whole variable domain EAGVAQSPRYKIIEKRQSVAFWCNPISGHATLYWYQQILGQGPKLLIQFQNNGVVDDSQLPKDRFSAERLKGVDSTLKIQPAKLEDSAVYLCASSTRGVYGYTFGSGTRLTVV.

The chain uses TRBV7-3 and TRBJ2-3; TRBD1 might be the D (6 bases). This CDR3 contains 14 residues. The ends were cut back, 5 bases at V and 4 bases at J, with 13 bases in the middle. Germline CDR1 SGHTA, CDR2 FQGTGA. The CDR3 DNA follows: TGTGCCAGCAGCGCTTGGGACACCCCAGATACGCAGTATTTT. Translation gives CASSAWDTPDTQYF.

With regard to this clonotype: Compared with germline, one end of the junction differs, possibly owing to a read error. The chain combines TRBV3-1 with TRBJ2-1, with 9 bases fitting TRBD2. CDR3 length: 16 residues. The germline V gene has CDR1 LGHDT and CDR2 YNNKEL (reference sequence). CDR3 protein: CAGSQVVSGRDDEQFF. CDR3 coding DNA: TGTGCCGGCAGCCAGGTAGTTAGCGGGAGAGATGATGAGCAGTTCTTC.

The gene calls are TRBV6-2 or TRBV6-3 and TRBJ2-4; TRBD1 aligns across 12 bases. The end of the DNA is better explained by TRBJ2-7, so the J call may be wrong. CDR1 and CDR2 from the germline V gene are MNHEY and SVGEGT. CDR3 size: 15 residues. The chain's CDR3 is CASSDGTGGIDEQYF. The CDR3 region has the DNA TGTGCCAGCAGTGACGGGACAGGGGGCATCGACGAGCAGTACTTC.

For this clonotype: One junction end disagrees with the germline gene, perhaps due to a read error. The V and J genes are TRBV28 and TRBJ2-7; no reliable D call. The CDR3 contains 11 residues. Germline V lookup: CDR1 MDHEN, CDR2 SYDVKM. CDR3 nucleotide sequence: TGTGCCATCTCGTGGAACTACGAGCAATACTTC. The encoded protein is CAISWNYEQYF.

The chain is built from TRBV10-1 and TRBJ2-5; no clear D gene. The DNA end lines up better with TRBJ2-7; the J call may be wrong. Germline V gene sequence: CDR1 WNHNN, CDR2 SYGVQD (reference sequence). The CDR3 loop spans 13 amino acids. The CDR3 reads CASSGSNLYEQYF. CDR3 sequence (DNA): TGCGCCAGCAGTGGCAGCAACCTTTACGAGCAGTACTTC.

The chain carries TRBV10-3 and TRBJ2-3; D is unresolved. CDR1 ENHRY and CDR2 SYGVKD come from the germline V gene. The CDR3 is made up of 11 amino acids. Trimming took 3 bases from V and 5 from J, leaving 3 bases between them. CDR3: CAISDGDTQYF. In nucleotides, the CDR3 is TGTGCCATCAGTGATGGAGATACGCAGTATTTT.

In its sample, this clonotype was seen a few times. This chain uses TRBV6-1 with TRBJ1-1; 7 positions agree with TRBD1. V gave up 6 bases and J gave up 5 bases; unmatched junction bases: 21. Germline loops: CDR1 MNHNS, CDR2 SASEGT. CDR3 length equals 18 residues. The CDR3 DNA reads TGTGCCAGCAGCTCCCGGACAGGAGGTACGGGTGTTAAGACTGAAGCTTTCTTT. Encoded protein: CASSSRTGGTGVKTEAFF.

About this clonotype: This may come from a read error, since a much larger clone is one base off. V gene TRBV6-2 or TRBV6-3 combines with J gene TRBJ2-1; D remains unclear. V gave up 2 bases and J gave up 13 bases, with 24 bases separating them. Germline V CDR1 and CDR2: MNHEY, SVGEGT. The CDR3 consists of 16 residues. The CDR3 loop reads CASSYGRRSQGETQFF. CDR3 bases: TGTGCCAGCAGTTACGGCCGGCGGTCACAAGGTGAAACCCAGTTCTTC.

The gene calls are TRBV6-6 and TRBJ1-1; D unresolved. Trimming pared 4 bases from V and 2 bases from J, leaving 11 bases between. This CDR3 comprises 14 residues. The germline V gene encodes CDR1 MNHNY and CDR2 SVGAGI (reference sequence). The CDR3 reads CASSFKGSNTEAFF. As DNA, the CDR3 is TGTGCCAGCAGTTTTAAGGGATCCAACACTGAAGCTTTCTTT.

The chain couples TRBV9 to TRBJ2-1; 10 bases map to TRBD2. CDR3 length: 17 amino acids. V trimming: 0 bases; J trimming: 7 bases; junction bases outside the gene matches: 10. Per germline, CDR1 SGDLS and CDR2 YYNGEE. In DNA, the CDR3 is TGTGCCAGCAGCGTAGGGGGGGCTAGCGGGAGAGTAAATGAGCAGTTCTTC. Its translation: CASSVGGASGRVNEQFF.

There are a few counts of this clonotype. The V and J genes are TRBV27 and TRBJ2-5, with D possibly matching TRBD2 (6 bases). This CDR3 has 14 amino acids. Trimming stripped 3 bases from V and 5 bases from J, with 13 bases between. Germline lookup yields CDR1 MNHEY and CDR2 SMNVEV (reference sequence). Here the CDR3 reads CASSFLPGGETQYF. The CDR3 nucleotides are TGTGCCAGCAGTTTTCTTCCAGGAGGGGAGACCCAGTACTTC.

The chain joins TRBV25-1 to TRBJ1-1; D call uncertain. In germline, CDR1 is MGHDK, CDR2 SYGVNS. The CDR3 spans 12 residues. The ends were cut back, 4 bases at V and 3 bases at J, with 6 bases in the middle. The CDR3 region is CASSGGDTEAFF. CDR3 in DNA: TGTGCCAGCAGTGGCGGGGACACTGAAGCTTTCTTT. Full variable domain (rest looked up from reference TRBV25-1 and TRBJ1-1): EADIYQTPRYLVIGTGKKITLECSQTMGHDKMYWYQQDPGMELHLIHYSYGVNSTEKGDLSSESTVSRIRTEHFPLTLESARPSHTSQYLCASSGGDTEAFFGQGTRLTVV.

The rearrangement joins TRBV29-1 to TRBJ2-1, with TRBD1 matching 8 bases. The CDR3 sequence is 13 residues long. Losses at the gene ends were 7 bases for V and 9 bases for J; bases not matched to a gene: 11. Germline CDR1 and CDR2: SQVTM and ANQGSEA. CDR3 DNA sequence: TGCAGCGCCTCGACAGGGGTAGAGGGTGAGCAGTTCTTC. Encoded protein: CSASTGVEGEQFF.

The table lists this clonotype with a few counts. V is TRBV9 and J is TRBJ2-7, with TRBD1 matching 10 bases. The V gene's germline CDR1 is SGDLS and CDR2 YYNGEE. The CDR3 has 15 residues. V shed 3 bases and J 3 bases; nucleotides not matched to a gene: 6. The CDR3 region has the DNA TGTGCCAGCAGCGCGGGACAGGGGACGAGCTACGAGCAGTACTTC. Its translation: CASSAGQGTSYEQYF.

The V gene is TRBV6-5, the J gene TRBJ1-2; D might be TRBD1 (6 bases). Trimming left V 7 bases short and J 9 bases short, with 21 bases between. Germline CDR1 is MNHEY and CDR2 is SVGAGI. The CDR3 has 14 amino acids. The CDR3 sequence is CASKRAGEGKRYTF. The DNA of the CDR3 is TGTGCCAGCAAAAGGGCAGGGGAGGGAAAGCGCTACACCTTC.

This clonotype turned up a few times. The rearrangement links TRBV20-1 to TRBJ1-5; 7 positions match TRBD1. Per the germline V gene, CDR1 is DFQATT and CDR2 is SNEGSKA (reference sequence). Trimming at V came to 6 bases and at J to 5 bases, leaving 7 bases not matched to a gene. This CDR3 contains 13 residues. The CDR3 DNA is TGCAGTGCCGGGACAGAGCAGTATCAGCCCCAGCATTTT. It yields the protein CSAGTEQYQPQHF.

The chain employs TRBV4-3 and TRBJ1-4; D unclear. Germline CDR1 is LGHNA and CDR2 is YSLEER. CDR3 length: 19 residues. Trimming cost V 4 bases and J 0 bases, with 21 bases left between them. CDR3 residues: CASSPKLPHQSTTNEKLFF. As DNA, the CDR3 is TGCGCCAGCAGCCCCAAGCTCCCCCATCAGAGTACAACTAATGAAAAACTGTTTTTT.

Worth noting for this clonotype: A read error is possible here, since a much larger clone lies one base away. The chain uses TRBV20-1 and TRBJ2-7; possible D gene TRBD1, 5 bases. The germline V and J ends were trimmed by 3 bases and 7 bases, with 13 bases remaining between them. The CDR3 is 12 amino acids. Looked up from germline, CDR1 is DFQATT and CDR2 is SNEGSKA (reference sequence). The CDR3 is CSASLSRDEQYF. The CDR3 DNA reads TGCAGTGCTAGTCTCTCCAGGGATGAGCAGTACTTC.

The V call is TRBV6-5, the J call TRBJ2-3, with TRBD2 matching 10 bases. The ends lost 3 bases at V and 1 base at J; junction bases unmatched: 4. Germline V gene sequence: CDR1 MNHEY, CDR2 SVGAGI. The CDR3 has 16 residues. CDR3 loop: CASSYASGSGTDTQYF. The CDR3 nucleotides are TGTGCCAGCAGTTATGCTAGCGGGAGCGGCACAGATACGCAGTATTTT.

The DNA of the CDR3 is TGTGCCAGCAAGAGTGGCGGCCCGGAGCAGTACTTC. It encodes CASKSGGPEQYF. The chain recombines TRBV6-5 with TRBJ2-5, with D hard to call. This CDR3 has 12 amino acids. Trimming left V 7 bases short and J 11 bases short, with 17 bases between. Germline V lookup: CDR1 MNHEY, CDR2 SVGAGI.

The chain links TRBV3-1 to TRBJ1-5, with D maybe TRBD1 (5 bases). The length of the CDR3 is 12 residues. V lost 1 base, J lost 9 bases, and 7 bases lay in between. Per germline, CDR1 LGHDT and CDR2 YNNKEL (reference sequence). In DNA form, the CDR3 reads TGTGCCAGCAGCCAAGGGGACCGGCCCCAGCATTTT. This gives the protein CASSQGDRPQHF.

The V call is TRBV11-2, the J call TRBJ2-5, with 8 bases identical to TRBD2. The germline V gene has CDR1 SGHAT and CDR2 FQNNGV. The CDR3 runs to 15 residues. The trim removed 5 bases at V and 3 bases at J, leaving 8 bases unmatched. CDR3 sequence reads: CASSQTQLAEETQYF. The DNA for the CDR3 is TGTGCCAGCAGCCAAACCCAACTAGCGGAAGAGACCCAGTACTTC. The full variable domain, rest sourced from reference TRBV11-2 and TRBJ2-5, is EAGVAQSPRYKIIEKRQSVAFWCNPISGHATLYWYQQILGQGPKLLIQFQNNGVVDDSQLPKDRFSAERLKGVDSTLKIQPAKLEDSAVYLCASSQTQLAEETQYFGPGTRLLVL.